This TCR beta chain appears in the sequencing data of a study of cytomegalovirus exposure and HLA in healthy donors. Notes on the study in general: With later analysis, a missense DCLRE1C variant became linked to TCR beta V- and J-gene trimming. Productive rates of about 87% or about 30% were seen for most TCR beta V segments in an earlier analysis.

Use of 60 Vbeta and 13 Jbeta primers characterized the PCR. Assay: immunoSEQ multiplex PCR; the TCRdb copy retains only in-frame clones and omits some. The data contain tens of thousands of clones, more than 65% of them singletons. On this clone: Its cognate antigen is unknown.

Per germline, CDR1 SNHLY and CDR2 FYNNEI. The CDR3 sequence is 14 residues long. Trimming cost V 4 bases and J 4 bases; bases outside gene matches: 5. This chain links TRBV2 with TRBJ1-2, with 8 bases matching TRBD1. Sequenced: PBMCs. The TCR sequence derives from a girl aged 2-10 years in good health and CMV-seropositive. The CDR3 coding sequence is TGTGCCAGCAGTGGACAGGGGCCTGCCTATGGCTACACCTTC. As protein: CASSGQGPAYGYTF.